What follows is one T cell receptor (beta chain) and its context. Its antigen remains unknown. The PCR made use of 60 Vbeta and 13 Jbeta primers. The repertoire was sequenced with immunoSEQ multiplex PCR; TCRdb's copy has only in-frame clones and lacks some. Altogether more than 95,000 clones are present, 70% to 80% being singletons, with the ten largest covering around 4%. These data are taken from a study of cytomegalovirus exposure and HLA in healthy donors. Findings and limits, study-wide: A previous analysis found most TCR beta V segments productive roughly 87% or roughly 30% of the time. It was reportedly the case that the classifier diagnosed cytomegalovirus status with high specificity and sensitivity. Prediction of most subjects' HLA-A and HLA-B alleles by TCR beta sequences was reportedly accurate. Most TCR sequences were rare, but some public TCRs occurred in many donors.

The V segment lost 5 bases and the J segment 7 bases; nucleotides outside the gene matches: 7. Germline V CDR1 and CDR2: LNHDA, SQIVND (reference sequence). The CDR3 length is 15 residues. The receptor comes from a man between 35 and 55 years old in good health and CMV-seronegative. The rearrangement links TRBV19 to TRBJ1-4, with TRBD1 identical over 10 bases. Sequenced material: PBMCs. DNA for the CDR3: TGTGCCAGTAGTCTGGGACAGGGGAGAGGTGAAAAACTGTTTTTT. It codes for CASSLGQGRGEKLFF.